This T cell receptor beta chain was retrieved from a study of monozygotic twins with inflammatory bowel disease. General study results and limits: Lower TCRbeta diversity (inverse Simpson) was seen in IBD patients than in healthy co-twins.

TCR libraries each used around 3,500 ng of total RNA. Per individual sample, eight separate reactions were used to make cDNA. TCRdb reprocessed the 5' RACE reads and stores each CDR3 protein as one record, lacking DNA. Its clone listing holds around 100,000 distinct CDR3 sequences. The CDR3 consists of 14 residues. The germline V gene has CDR1 LGHNA and CDR2 YSLEER. A word on this clonotype: The antigen is not known.

This chain links TRBV4-3 with TRBJ2-3. The clonotype was recovered from a human donor with ulcerative colitis or Crohn's disease, or a healthy co-twin of an affected twin (not recorded which). Specimen: blood. The CDR3 here is CASSQEMSTDTQYF.